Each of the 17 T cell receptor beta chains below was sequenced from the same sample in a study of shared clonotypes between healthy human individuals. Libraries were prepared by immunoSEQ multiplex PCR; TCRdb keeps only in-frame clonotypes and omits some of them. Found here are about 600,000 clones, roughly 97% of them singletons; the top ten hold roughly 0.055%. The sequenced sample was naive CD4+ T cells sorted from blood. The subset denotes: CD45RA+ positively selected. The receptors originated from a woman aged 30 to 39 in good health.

In DNA, the CDR3 is TGCGCCAGCAGCTTTACTAGCGGGGAATACAATGAGCAGTTCTTC. The encoded protein is CASSFTSGEYNEQFF. The chain employs TRBV5-1 and TRBJ2-1; 10 nucleotides agree with TRBD2. The CDR3 has 15 amino acids. V was pared by 2 bases and J by 4 bases, with 3 bases of the junction left unmatched. From germline, CDR1 is SGHRS and CDR2 YFSETQ.

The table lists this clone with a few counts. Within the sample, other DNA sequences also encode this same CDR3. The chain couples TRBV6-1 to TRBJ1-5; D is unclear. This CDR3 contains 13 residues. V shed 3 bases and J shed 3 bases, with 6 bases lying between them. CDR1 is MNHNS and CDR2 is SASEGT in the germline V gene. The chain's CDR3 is CASSETDNQPQHF. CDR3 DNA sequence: TGTGCCAGCAGTGAGACGGACAATCAGCCCCAGCATTTT.

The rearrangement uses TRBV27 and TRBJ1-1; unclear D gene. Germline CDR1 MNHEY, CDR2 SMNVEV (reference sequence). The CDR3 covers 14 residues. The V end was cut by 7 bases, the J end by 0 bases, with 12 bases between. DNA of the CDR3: TGTGCCAGCAAACACCTCTCAGTGAACACTGAAGCTTTCTTT. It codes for CASKHLSVNTEAFF.

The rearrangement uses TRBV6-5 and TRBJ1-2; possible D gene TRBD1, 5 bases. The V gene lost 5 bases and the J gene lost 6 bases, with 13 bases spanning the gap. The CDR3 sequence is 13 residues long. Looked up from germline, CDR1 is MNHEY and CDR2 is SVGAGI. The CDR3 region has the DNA TGTGCCAGCAGTGGCTTTGGGGGGAATGGCTACACCTTC. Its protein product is CASSGFGGNGYTF.

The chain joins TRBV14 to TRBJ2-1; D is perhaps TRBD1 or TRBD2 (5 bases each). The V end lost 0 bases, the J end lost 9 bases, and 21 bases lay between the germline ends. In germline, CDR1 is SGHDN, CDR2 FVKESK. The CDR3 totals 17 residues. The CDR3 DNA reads TGTGCCAGCAGCCAAGACTGGGGGTCAAAGTGGGGTGTTGAGCAGTTCTTC. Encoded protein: CASSQDWGSKWGVEQFF.

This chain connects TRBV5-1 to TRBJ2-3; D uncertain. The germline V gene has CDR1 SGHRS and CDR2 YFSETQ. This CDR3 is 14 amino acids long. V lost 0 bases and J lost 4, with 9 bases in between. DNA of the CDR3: TGCGCCAGCAGCTTGGACCTGGCCGCAGATACGCAGTATTTT. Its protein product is CASSLDLAADTQYF.

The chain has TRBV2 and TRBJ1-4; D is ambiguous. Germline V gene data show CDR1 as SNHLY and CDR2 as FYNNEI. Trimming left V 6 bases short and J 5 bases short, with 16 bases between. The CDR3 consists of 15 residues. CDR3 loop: CASRKADVPNEKLFF. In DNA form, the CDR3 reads TGTGCCAGCAGGAAGGCGGACGTCCCGAATGAAAAACTGTTTTTT.

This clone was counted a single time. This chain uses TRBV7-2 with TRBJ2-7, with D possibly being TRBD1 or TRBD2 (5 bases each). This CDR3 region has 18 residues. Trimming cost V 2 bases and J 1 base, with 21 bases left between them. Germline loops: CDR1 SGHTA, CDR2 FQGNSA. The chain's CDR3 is CASSLKTSGRPGSYEQYF. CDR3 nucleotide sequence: TGTGCCAGCAGCTTAAAGACGTCGGGGCGCCCCGGTTCCTACGAGCAGTACTTC.

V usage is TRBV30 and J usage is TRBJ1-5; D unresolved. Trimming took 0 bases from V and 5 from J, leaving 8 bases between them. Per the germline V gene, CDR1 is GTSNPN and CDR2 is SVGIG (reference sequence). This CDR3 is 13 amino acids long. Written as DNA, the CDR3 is TGTGCCTGGAGTGTATCTCCCGATCAGCCCCAGCATTTT. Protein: CAWSVSPDQPQHF.

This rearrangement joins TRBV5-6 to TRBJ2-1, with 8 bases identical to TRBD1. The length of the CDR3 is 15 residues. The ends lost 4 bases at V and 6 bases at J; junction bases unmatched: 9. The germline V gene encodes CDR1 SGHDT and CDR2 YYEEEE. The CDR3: CASSNTGTGPNEQFF. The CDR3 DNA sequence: TGTGCCAGCAGCAATACCGGGACAGGTCCCAATGAGCAGTTCTTC.

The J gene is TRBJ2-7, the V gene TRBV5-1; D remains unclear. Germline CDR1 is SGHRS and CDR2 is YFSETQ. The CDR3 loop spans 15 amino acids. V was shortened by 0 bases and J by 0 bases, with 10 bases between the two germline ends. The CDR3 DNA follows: TGCGCCAGCAGCTTGGTTGCATCTAGCTCCTACGAGCAGTACTTC. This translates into CASSLVASSSYEQYF. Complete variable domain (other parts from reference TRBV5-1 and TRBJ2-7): KAGVTQTPRYLIKTRGQQVTLSCSPISGHRSVSWYQQTPGQGLQFLFEYFSETQRNKGNFPGRFSGRQFSNSRSEMNVSTLELGDSALYLCASSLVASSSYEQYFGPGTRLTVT.

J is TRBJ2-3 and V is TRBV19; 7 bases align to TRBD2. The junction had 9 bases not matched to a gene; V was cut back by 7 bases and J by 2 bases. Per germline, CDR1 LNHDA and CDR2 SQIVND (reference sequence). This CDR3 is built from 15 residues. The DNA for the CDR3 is TGTGCCAGTACTTGGCAGGGAGGGACCACAGATACGCAGTATTTT. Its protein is CASTWQGGTTDTQYF.

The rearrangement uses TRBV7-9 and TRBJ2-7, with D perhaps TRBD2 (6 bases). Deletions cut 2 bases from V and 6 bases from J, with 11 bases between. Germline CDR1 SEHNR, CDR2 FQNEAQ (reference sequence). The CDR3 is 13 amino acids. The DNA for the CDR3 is TGTGCCAGCAGCTTAACGGGGGAATCCGAGCAGTACTTC. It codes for CASSLTGESEQYF. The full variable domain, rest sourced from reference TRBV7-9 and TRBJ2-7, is DTGVSQNPRHKITKRGQNVTFRCDPISEHNRLYWYRQTLGQGPEFLTYFQNEAQLEKSRLLSDRFSAERPKGSFSTLEIQRTEQGDSAMYLCASSLTGESEQYFGPGTRLTVT.

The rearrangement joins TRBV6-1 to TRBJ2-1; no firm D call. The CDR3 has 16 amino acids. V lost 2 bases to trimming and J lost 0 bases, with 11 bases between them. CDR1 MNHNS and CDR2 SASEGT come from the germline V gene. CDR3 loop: CASSEMASSSYNEQFF. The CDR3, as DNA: TGTGCCAGCAGTGAAATGGCGAGTAGCTCCTACAATGAGCAGTTCTTC.

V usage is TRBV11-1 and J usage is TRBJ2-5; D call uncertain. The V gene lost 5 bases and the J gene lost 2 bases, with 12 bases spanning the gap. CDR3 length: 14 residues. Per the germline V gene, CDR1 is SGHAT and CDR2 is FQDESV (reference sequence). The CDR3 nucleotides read TGTGCCAGCAGCCAATACCTGGGACAAGAGACCCAGTACTTC. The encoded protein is CASSQYLGQETQYF.

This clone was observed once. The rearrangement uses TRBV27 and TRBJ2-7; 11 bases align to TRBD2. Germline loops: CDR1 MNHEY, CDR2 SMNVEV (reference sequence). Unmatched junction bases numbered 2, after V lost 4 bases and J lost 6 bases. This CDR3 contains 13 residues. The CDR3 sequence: CASSYSGGGEQYF. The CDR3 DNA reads TGTGCCAGCAGTTATAGCGGGGGGGGCGAGCAGTACTTC.

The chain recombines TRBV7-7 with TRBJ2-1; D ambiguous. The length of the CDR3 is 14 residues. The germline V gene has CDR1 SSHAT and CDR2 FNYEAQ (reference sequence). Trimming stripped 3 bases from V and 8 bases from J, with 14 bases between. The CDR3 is CASSFGLSSDEQFF. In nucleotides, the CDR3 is TGTGCCAGCAGCTTCGGGCTATCAAGCGATGAGCAGTTCTTC.